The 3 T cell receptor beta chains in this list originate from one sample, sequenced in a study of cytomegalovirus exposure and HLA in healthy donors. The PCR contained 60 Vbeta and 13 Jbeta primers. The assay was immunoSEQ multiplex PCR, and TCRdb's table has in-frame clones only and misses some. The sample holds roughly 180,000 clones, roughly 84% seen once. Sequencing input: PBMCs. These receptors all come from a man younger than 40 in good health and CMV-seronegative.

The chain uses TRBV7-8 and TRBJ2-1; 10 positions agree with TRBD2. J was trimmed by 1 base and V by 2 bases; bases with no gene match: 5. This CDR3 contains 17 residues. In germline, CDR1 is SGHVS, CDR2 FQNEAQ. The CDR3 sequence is CASSLYRTSGSYNEQFF. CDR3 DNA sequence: TGTGCCAGCAGCTTATATAGGACTAGCGGATCCTACAATGAGCAGTTCTTC.

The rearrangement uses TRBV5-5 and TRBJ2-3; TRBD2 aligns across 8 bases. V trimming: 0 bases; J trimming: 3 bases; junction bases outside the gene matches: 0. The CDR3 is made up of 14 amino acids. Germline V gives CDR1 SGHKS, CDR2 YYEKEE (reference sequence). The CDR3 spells CASSLASGTDTQYF. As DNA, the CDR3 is TGTGCCAGCAGCTTGGCTAGCGGGACAGATACGCAGTATTTT.

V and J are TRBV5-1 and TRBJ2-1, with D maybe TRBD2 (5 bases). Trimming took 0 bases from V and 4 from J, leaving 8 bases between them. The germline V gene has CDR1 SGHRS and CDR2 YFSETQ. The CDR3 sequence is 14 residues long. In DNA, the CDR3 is TGCGCCAGCAGCTTGGAGACTACTTACAATGAGCAGTTCTTC. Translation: CASSLETTYNEQFF.